These 25 T cell receptor beta chains were sequenced from one sample in a study of blood T cell repertoires in COVID-19. This table comes from immunoSEQ multiplex PCR, and its TCRdb copy is limited to in-frame clones, with some not included. The repertoire has 130,000 or so clones, approximately 85% of them found once; the top ten carry 4.3%. Material: peripheral blood. These receptors originate from a human donor in a cohort sampled during active COVID-19.

V and J are TRBV4-3 and TRBJ2-3; 9 bases are a match to TRBD2. The V segment lost 3 bases and the J segment 3 bases; nucleotides outside the gene matches: 10. The CDR3 runs 17 residues. Germline CDR1 is LGHNA and CDR2 is YSLEER. CDR3 loop: CASSHSPTSGGTDTQYF. The CDR3 bases are TGCGCCAGCAGCCACTCCCCGACTAGCGGAGGTACAGATACGCAGTATTTT.

The chain couples TRBV5-6 to TRBJ1-5; D might be TRBD1 (6 bases). The germline V and J ends were trimmed by 1 base and 6 bases, with 17 bases remaining between them. This CDR3 comprises 16 residues. Per germline, CDR1 SGHDT and CDR2 YYEEEE. CDR3 nucleotide sequence: TGTGCCAGCAGCTTGTCGGGGGGGCTGGTAGGTCAGCCCCAGCATTTT. This sequence encodes CASSLSGGLVGQPQHF.

The sample holds a few counts of this clone. The chain uses TRBV4-3 and TRBJ1-2; 7 nucleotides line up with TRBD1. CDR1 is LGHNA, CDR2 YSLEER, per germline. The CDR3 is made up of 14 amino acids. V lost 1 base to trimming and J lost 5 bases; unmatched junction nucleotides: 4. CDR3 DNA sequence: TGCGCCAGCAGCCAAGGGTCACAGGGGTATGGCTACACCTTC. Its translation: CASSQGSQGYGYTF.

V gene TRBV7-2 combines with J gene TRBJ1-6; maybe TRBD1 (5 bases). V was shortened by 5 bases and J by 10 bases, with 24 bases between the two germline ends. Germline CDR1 is SGHTA and CDR2 is FQGNSA. The length of the CDR3 is 17 residues. The CDR3 region is CASSPRLGTPGSSPLHF. CDR3 bases: TGTGCCAGCAGCCCACGTCTGGGGACTCCGGGGTCCTCACCCCTCCACTTT.

CDR3 protein: CASSLTSVQETQYF. CDR3 nucleotide sequence: TGCGCCAGCAGCTTGACTAGCGTTCAAGAGACCCAGTACTTC. This chain connects TRBV5-1 to TRBJ2-5, with 7 positions matching TRBD2. The CDR3 consists of 14 residues. Per the germline V gene, CDR1 is SGHRS and CDR2 is YFSETQ. J gave up 2 bases and V 1 base, and 2 bases lay outside the gene matches. The variable domain in full, with the rest retrieved from reference TRBV5-1 and TRBJ2-5, is KAGVTQTPRYLIKTRGQQVTLSCSPISGHRSVSWYQQTPGQGLQFLFEYFSETQRNKGNFPGRFSGRQFSNSRSEMNVSTLELGDSALYLCASSLTSVQETQYFGPGTRLLVL.

DNA for the CDR3: TGTGCCAGCAGCTTAGATCGCCTACAGGGGAAAGCTTTCTTT. Its protein is CASSLDRLQGKAFF. The V and J genes are TRBV11-3 and TRBJ1-1; 7 positions match TRBD1. Trimming removed 0 bases from V and 9 bases from J; junction bases left unmatched: 7. Germline V gene lookup returns CDR1 SGHNT and CDR2 YENEEA. This CDR3 has 14 residues.

The chain recombines TRBV3-1 (or the pseudogene TRBV3-2) with TRBJ1-1; D is ambiguous. CDR3 length: 15 amino acids. CDR1 is LGHDT, CDR2 YNNKEL, per germline (reference sequence). V lost 3 bases to trimming and J lost 0 bases, with 11 bases between them. CDR3 nucleotide sequence: TGTGCCAGCAGCCAGTCGGGGAAAATGAACACTGAAGCTTTCTTT. Translation gives CASSQSGKMNTEAFF.

V gene TRBV4-1 combines with J gene TRBJ1-1, with TRBD1 identical over 9 bases. J gave up 4 bases and V 2 bases, and 8 bases lay outside the gene matches. The CDR3 loop spans 16 amino acids. The V gene's germline CDR1 is MGHRA and CDR2 YSYEKL. The CDR3 DNA reads as TGCGCCAGCAGCCAATCAGGGACAGGGCGTCGCACTGAAGCTTTCTTT. Residues: CASSQSGTGRRTEAFF.

This clone appeared once. The rearrangement joins TRBV7-2 to TRBJ2-7; possible D gene TRBD1, 5 bases. Germline V lookup: CDR1 SGHTA, CDR2 FQGNSA. The V and J ends lost 1 base and 3 bases respectively, with 10 bases between them. The CDR3 sequence is 14 residues long. The CDR3 region has the DNA TGTGCCAGCAGCTTAGGGACAACCCGCTACGAGCAGTACTTC. Translating it yields CASSLGTTRYEQYF.

The chain's CDR3 is CASSFLSGGTDTQYF. The CDR3 coding sequence is TGCGCCAGCAGCTTCCTAAGCGGGGGCACAGATACGCAGTATTTT. V gene TRBV5-1 combines with J gene TRBJ2-3; 7 bases agree with TRBD2. V gave up 2 bases and J gave up 1 base; unmatched junction bases: 4. The CDR3 totals 15 residues. Germline-derived CDR1 and CDR2 are SGHRS and YFSETQ.

The V call is TRBV7-2, the J call TRBJ2-3; 8 nucleotides align to TRBD2. The CDR3 is 16 residues long. V lost 1 base and J lost 5; bases outside the gene matches: 8. Germline CDR1 SGHTA, CDR2 FQGNSA. This CDR3 is CASSLEWRGARDTQYF. The CDR3 bases are TGTGCCAGCAGCTTAGAGTGGCGGGGGGCCCGAGATACGCAGTATTTT.

The chain combines TRBV7-9 with TRBJ2-7; 9 bases fit TRBD2. Per germline, CDR1 SEHNR and CDR2 FQNEAQ (reference sequence). Germline trimming cut 2 bases from V and 6 bases from J; bases unmatched to any gene: 14. This CDR3 spans 17 amino acids. CDR3 amino acids: CASSLIGDSGSPTEQYV. In DNA form, the CDR3 reads TGTGCCAGCAGCTTAATTGGGGATAGCGGGAGTCCCACCGAGCAGTACGTC.

This chain uses TRBV7-2 with TRBJ1-1; 9 positions match TRBD1. V was pared by 5 bases and J by 11 bases, with 12 bases of the junction left unmatched. The germline V gene has CDR1 SGHTA and CDR2 FQGNSA. The CDR3 is 14 residues long. CDR3 nucleotide sequence: TGTGCCAGCAGCGCCCGCCGGGACAGGGAGCGGGCTTTCTTT. Translated: CASSARRDRERAFF. Full variable domain (missing parts from reference TRBV7-2 and TRBJ1-1): GAGVSQSPSNKVTEKGKDVELRCDPISGHTALYWYRQSLGQGLEFLIYFQGNSAPDKSGLPSDRFSAERTGGSVSTLTIQRTQQEDSAVYLCASSARRDRERAFFGQGTRLTVV.

V gene TRBV30 combines with J gene TRBJ2-3; D ambiguous. The CDR3 has 13 residues. Germline CDR1 GTSNPN, CDR2 SVGIG (reference sequence). V was pared by 5 bases and J by 3 bases, with 12 bases between. CDR3 nucleotides: TGTGCCTGGGAGAACCCACTAACAGATACGCAGTATTTT. It codes for CAWENPLTDTQYF.

The chain is built from TRBV19 and TRBJ1-1, with TRBD1 identical over 9 bases. The CDR3 loop spans 14 amino acids. J gave up 3 bases and V 5 bases, and 4 bases lay outside the gene matches. Germline V gene lookup returns CDR1 LNHDA and CDR2 SQIVND (reference sequence). The CDR3 region is CASSLTGGHTEAFF. The CDR3 nucleotides are TGTGCCAGTAGTCTGACAGGGGGGCACACTGAAGCTTTCTTT. Looking up the rest from reference TRBV19 and TRBJ1-1 gives the full variable domain: DGGITQSPKYLFRKEGQNVTLSCEQNLNHDAMYWYRQDPGQGLRLIYYSQIVNDFQKGDIAEGYSVSREKKESFPLTVTSAQKNPTAFYLCASSLTGGHTEAFFGQGTRLTVV.

This chain uses TRBV5-1 with TRBJ2-3, with 7 bases matching TRBD1. CDR1 and CDR2 from the germline V gene are SGHRS and YFSETQ. This CDR3 contains 14 residues. V shed 4 bases, J shed 3 bases, and the junction held 5 bases outside the gene matches. The CDR3 DNA is TGCGCCAGCAGCCGGGACAGATTGACAGATACGCAGTATTTT. Encoded protein: CASSRDRLTDTQYF.

Only one count was recorded for this clone. CDR3 bases: TGTGCCAGCAGCTCCCGGACTAACCCGTCCGGAGCTTTCTTT. It yields the protein CASSSRTNPSGAFF. The V call is TRBV11-3, the J call TRBJ1-1; D unresolved. Trimming took 4 bases from V and 10 from J, leaving 19 bases between them. The length of the CDR3 is 14 residues. Germline values: CDR1 SGHNT, CDR2 YENEEA.

V gene TRBV3-1 (or the pseudogene TRBV3-2) combines with J gene TRBJ1-4; 10 nucleotides agree with TRBD1. The germline CDR1 and CDR2 sequences are LGHDT and YNNKEL (reference sequence). Trimming at V came to 7 bases and at J to 6 bases, leaving 5 bases not matched to a gene. The CDR3 contains 14 residues. The CDR3 DNA is TGTGCCAGCAATGGGGGACAGGGGTATGAAAAACTGTTTTTT. Its protein is CASNGGQGYEKLFF.

The sample holds a few counts of this clone. This sequence joins TRBV6-2 or TRBV6-3 and TRBJ2-7; 8 bases match TRBD2. The V gene's germline CDR1 is MNHEY and CDR2 SVGEGT. Trimming took 4 bases from V and 5 from J; bases not matched to a gene: 7. The length of the CDR3 is 14 residues. CDR3: CASSSTSGSNEQYV. The CDR3 DNA follows: TGTGCCAGCAGTTCGACAAGCGGGAGTAACGAGCAGTACGTC.

V is TRBV4-3 and J is TRBJ2-7; the D gene is possibly TRBD1 (5 bases). The CDR3 sequence is 15 residues long. Germline loops: CDR1 LGHNA, CDR2 YSLEER. V dropped 5 bases and J dropped 4 bases, with 18 bases sitting between them. CDR3 coding DNA: TGCGCCAGCAGCTCGGACGGCGTTGGGGCGTACGAGCAGTACTTC. As protein: CASSSDGVGAYEQYF.

The gene calls are TRBV11-2 and TRBJ2-3, with TRBD2 matching over 7 bases. The length of the CDR3 is 14 residues. Germline V lookup: CDR1 SGHAT, CDR2 FQNNGV. J was trimmed by 4 bases and V by 5 bases; bases with no gene match: 6. CDR3: CASSLTSEADTQYF. For the CDR3, the DNA is TGTGCCAGCAGCCTTACTAGCGAGGCAGATACGCAGTATTTT.

The chain joins TRBV19 to TRBJ1-2; D unresolved. This CDR3 is built from 13 residues. Trimming took off 7 bases at V and 5 bases at J, with 14 bases between the two ends. Germline CDR1 LNHDA, CDR2 SQIVND (reference sequence). CDR3 sequence reads: CASMRSDLYGYTF. In DNA, the CDR3 is TGTGCCAGTATGCGGTCGGATCTTTATGGCTACACCTTC.

The chain combines TRBV4-3 with TRBJ2-5; the match to TRBD2 covers 7 bases. Germline assignment: CDR1 LGHNA and CDR2 YSLEER. CDR3 length equals 15 residues. Losses at the gene ends were 4 bases for V and 2 bases for J; bases not matched to a gene: 7. The CDR3 reads CASSLQRGRQETQYF. The CDR3, as DNA: TGCGCCAGCAGCCTTCAGCGGGGTCGTCAAGAGACCCAGTACTTC.

The chain is built from TRBV29-1 and TRBJ1-4, with 8 positions matching TRBD1. Per the germline V gene, CDR1 is SQVTM and CDR2 is ANQGSEA. The junction had 12 bases not matched to a gene; V was cut back by 8 bases and J by 7 bases. There are 14 residues in the CDR3. This CDR3 reads CSPYPGQASEKLFF. Written as DNA, the CDR3 is TGCAGCCCCTACCCGGGACAGGCTTCTGAAAAACTGTTTTTT.

The V call is TRBV7-8, the J call TRBJ2-1; 11 nucleotides align to TRBD2. Germline V gives CDR1 SGHVS, CDR2 FQNEAQ. V trimming: 8 bases; J trimming: 0 bases; junction bases outside the gene matches: 3. This CDR3 is 15 amino acids long. CDR3 protein: CASRGLAVSYNEQFF. The CDR3 nucleotides are TGTGCCAGCCGGGGACTAGCGGTCTCCTACAATGAGCAGTTCTTC. The whole variable domain, remainder taken from reference TRBV7-8 and TRBJ2-1, is GAGVSQSPRYKVAKRGQDVALRCDPISGHVSLFWYQQALGQGPEFLTYFQNEAQLDKSGLPSDRFFAERPEGSVSTLKIQRTQQEDSAVYLCASRGLAVSYNEQFFGPGTRLTVL.